These 24 T cell receptor beta chains were all obtained from the same sample, sequenced in a study of T cell responses to AZD1222 COVID-19 vaccine. Clones were read by immunoSEQ multiplex PCR, and TCRdb kept only the in-frame ones, dropping some. This table has approximately 200,000 clones, more than 85% appearing once. This specimen was peripheral blood, taken 28 days after the second AZD1222 dose. The receptors derive from an adult who received the AZD1222 COVID-19 vaccine.

The chain is built from TRBV9 and TRBJ2-3; TRBD2 matches at 11 bases. The germline CDR1 and CDR2 sequences are SGDLS and YYNGEE. The CDR3 sequence is 16 residues long. J lost 2 bases, V lost 3 bases, and 5 bases had no gene match. The chain's CDR3 is CASSGGTSGVTDTQYF. Here the CDR3 DNA reads TGTGCCAGCAGCGGGGGGACTAGCGGTGTCACAGATACGCAGTATTTT.

This clone was detected once. The V call is TRBV6-5, the J call TRBJ1-2; D may be TRBD1 (5 bases). The germline V and J ends were trimmed by 6 bases and 8 bases, with 16 bases remaining between them. Germline CDR1 is MNHEY and CDR2 is SVGAGI. The CDR3 is made up of 13 amino acids. The CDR3 DNA reads TGTGCCAGCAGGGGGGACGGACCTCTCGGCTACACCTTC. Protein product: CASRGDGPLGYTF.

The chain recombines TRBV7-3 with TRBJ2-1; 10 bases are shared with TRBD2. The CDR3 contains 21 residues. V lost 4 bases to trimming and J lost 0 bases; unmatched junction nucleotides: 18. The germline CDR1 and CDR2 sequences are SGHTA and FQGTGA. The chain's CDR3 is CASSSLKGTSGIGSSYNEQFF. The CDR3 nucleotides read TGTGCCAGCAGCTCACTTAAGGGAACTAGCGGGATAGGCAGCTCCTACAATGAGCAGTTCTTC.

This rearrangement joins TRBV15 to TRBJ2-7, with 7 bases matching TRBD1. The trim removed 0 bases at V and 3 bases at J, leaving 8 bases unmatched. This CDR3 is 16 amino acids long. From germline, CDR1 is LNHNV and CDR2 YYDKDF (reference sequence). The CDR3: CATSRETGTANYEQYF. The CDR3 DNA is TGTGCCACCAGCAGAGAAACCGGGACAGCAAACTACGAGCAGTACTTC. Full variable domain (remainder filled in from reference TRBV15 and TRBJ2-7): DAMVIQNPRYQVTQFGKPVTLSCSQTLNHNVMYWYQQKSSQAPKLLFHYYDKDFNNEADTPDNFQSRRPNTSFCFLDIRSPGLGDTAMYLCATSRETGTANYEQYFGPGTRLTVT.

Note on this clone: At one end, the junction sequence differs from germline, possibly due to a read error. The chain is built from TRBV2 and TRBJ1-4; D possibly corresponds to TRBD1 (6 bases). CDR3 length: 14 residues. The germline V gene has CDR1 SNHLY and CDR2 FYNNEI. The CDR3 nucleotides read TGTGCCAGCACTGAAATCAGGGGTAGGGAAAAACTGTTTTTT. Its translation is CASTEIRGREKLFF.

The CDR3 nucleotides read TGTGCCAGTGGAACTGGACGAGATACGCAGTATTTT. It codes for CASGTGRDTQYF. The chain couples TRBV19 to TRBJ2-3, with D hard to call. V was shortened by 8 bases and J by 5 bases, with 11 bases between the two germline ends. The CDR3 is 12 amino acids. Germline lookup yields CDR1 LNHDA and CDR2 SQIVND (reference sequence). The full variable domain, rest sourced from reference TRBV19 and TRBJ2-3, is DGGITQSPKYLFRKEGQNVTLSCEQNLNHDAMYWYRQDPGQGLRLIYYSQIVNDFQKGDIAEGYSVSREKKESFPLTVTSAQKNPTAFYLCASGTGRDTQYFGPGTRLTVL.

The rearrangement joins TRBV28 to TRBJ2-7; 8 bases map to TRBD1. CDR1 is MDHEN and CDR2 is SYDVKM in the germline V gene. This CDR3 comprises 13 residues. The V and J ends lost 2 bases and 6 bases, in that order; junction bases with no gene match: 3. For the CDR3, the DNA is TGTGCCAGCAGTTTACAGGGGGCTCGCGAGCAGTACTTC. Its translation is CASSLQGAREQYF.

The chain recombines TRBV2 with TRBJ1-2; possible D gene TRBD1, 5 bases. CDR1 is SNHLY and CDR2 is FYNNEI in the germline V gene. CDR3 length: 12 residues. With 6 bases removed from V and 4 bases from J, the gap between germline ends came to 9 bases. The DNA for the CDR3 is TGTGCCAGCAGGCTGGACATCTATGGCTACACCTTC. This codes for CASRLDIYGYTF. Combining the CDR3 with reference TRBV2 and TRBJ1-2 gives the whole variable domain EPEVTQTPSHQVTQMGQEVILRCVPISNHLYFYWYRQILGQKVEFLVSFYNNEISEKSEIFDDQFSVERPDGSNFTLKIRSTKLEDSAMYFCASRLDIYGYTFGSGTRLTVV.

This chain connects TRBV9 to TRBJ2-1, with 7 bases aligning to TRBD2. Germline CDR1 reads SGDLS; CDR2 reads YYNGEE. This CDR3 comprises 14 residues. The junction had 5 bases not matched to a gene; V was cut back by 2 bases and J by 6 bases. CDR3 nucleotides: TGTGCCAGCAGCGTGCGAGCGGGGCCCAATGAGCAGTTCTTC. This encodes CASSVRAGPNEQFF.

Note on this clone: An end of the junction does not agree with germline; a read error may underlie this. The rearrangement links TRBV28 to TRBJ2-4; 12 nucleotides match TRBD2. CDR1 MDHEN and CDR2 SYDVKM come from the germline V gene. The CDR3 is made up of 16 amino acids. The CDR3 DNA follows: TGTGCCAGCCGGACTAGCGGGACCCTAGCCAAAAACATTCAATACTTC. This gives the protein CASRTSGTLAKNIQYF.

The rearrangement links TRBV10-3 to TRBJ1-2; the D is unclear. V shed 6 bases and J shed 2 bases, with 13 bases lying between them. The CDR3 sequence is 14 residues long. The germline V gene encodes CDR1 ENHRY and CDR2 SYGVKD. The CDR3 nucleotides read TGTGCCATCAGCGAGGGTTTCGGGAACTATGGCTACACCTTC. Translation: CAISEGFGNYGYTF.

The chain couples TRBV19 to TRBJ2-3, with D perhaps being TRBD1 or TRBD2 (5 bases each). This CDR3 region has 16 residues. Trimming stripped 6 bases from V and 3 bases from J, with 19 bases between. Germline assignment: CDR1 LNHDA and CDR2 SQIVND (reference sequence). The CDR3 protein is CASSLRGPRGTDTQYF. The DNA for the CDR3 is TGTGCCAGTAGCCTCCGGGGCCCCCGCGGGACAGATACGCAGTATTTT.

The chain couples TRBV12-5 to TRBJ2-7, with D possibly being TRBD2 (5 bases). This CDR3 comprises 13 residues. V lost 1 base to trimming and J lost 6 bases, with 10 bases between them. Germline CDR1 LGHNT, CDR2 FRNRAP. CDR3 sequence (DNA): TGTGCTAGTGGTTTGGGCGGGTTTTCCGAGCAGTACTTC. Its translation is CASGLGGFSEQYF.

The V gene is TRBV11-2, the J gene TRBJ1-1; no reliable D call. This CDR3 region has 14 residues. The V and J ends lost 5 bases and 5 bases respectively, with 15 bases between them. Germline CDR1 is SGHAT and CDR2 is FQNNGV. In DNA, the CDR3 is TGTGCCAGCAGCCGTACGAGCTCTAGTACTGAAGCTTTCTTT. It specifies CASSRTSSSTEAFF.

The V gene is TRBV7-3, the J gene TRBJ2-1; 8 bases map to TRBD1. V shed 5 bases and J 5 bases; nucleotides not matched to a gene: 11. Germline lookup yields CDR1 SGHTA and CDR2 FQGTGA. The CDR3 has 16 amino acids. CDR3 DNA: TGTGCCAGCAGCCCCAAGAGCAGGGGGCGAAACAATGAGCAGTTCTTC. The encoded protein is CASSPKSRGRNNEQFF.

The J gene is TRBJ2-1, the V gene TRBV28, with 7 nucleotides matching TRBD2. The CDR3 has 14 residues. Germline assignment: CDR1 MDHEN and CDR2 SYDVKM. The junction had 6 bases not matched to a gene; V was cut back by 3 bases and J by 7 bases. Here the CDR3 reads CASSLASGQNEQFF. The CDR3 DNA sequence: TGTGCCAGCAGTTTGGCTAGCGGACAAAATGAGCAGTTCTTC.

The CDR3 region has the DNA TGTGCCAGCAGCCCCGGGGCAGGGGGGAATAATTCACCCCTCCACTTT. Its protein is CASSPGAGGNNSPLHF. This sequence joins TRBV7-6 and TRBJ1-6; 7 nucleotides line up with TRBD1. Germline CDR1 and CDR2: SGHVS and FNYEAQ. This CDR3 is built from 16 residues. V shed 5 bases and J 5 bases; nucleotides not matched to a gene: 9.

The rearrangement links TRBV11-2 to TRBJ2-7; D may be TRBD1 or TRBD2 (5 bases each). In germline, CDR1 is SGHAT, CDR2 FQNNGV. Trimming pared 0 bases from V and 2 bases from J, leaving 14 bases between. There are 16 residues in the CDR3. This chain's CDR3 is CASSLDSRQGPYEQYF. In nucleotides, the CDR3 is TGTGCCAGCAGCTTAGATTCGAGGCAGGGACCCTACGAGCAGTACTTC.

The chain is built from TRBV5-1 and TRBJ1-2; D not certain. Germline CDR1 reads SGHRS; CDR2 reads YFSETQ. Trimming took 4 bases from V and 2 from J, leaving 12 bases between them. The CDR3 spans 14 residues. This chain's CDR3 is CASSPGESNYGYTF. CDR3 in DNA: TGCGCCAGCAGCCCTGGGGAATCCAACTATGGCTACACCTTC.

The chain links TRBV9 to TRBJ1-1; no reliable D call. The CDR3 sequence is 12 residues long. The V end was cut by 3 bases, the J end by 8 bases, with 11 bases between. The germline gives CDR1 SGDLS, CDR2 YYNGEE. DNA of the CDR3: TGTGCCAGCAGCGCCGGCTTGACCGAAGCTTTCTTT. Its translation is CASSAGLTEAFF. Full variable domain (remainder filled in from reference TRBV9 and TRBJ1-1): DSGVTQTPKHLITATGQRVTLRCSPRSGDLSVYWYQQSLDQGLQFLIQYYNGEERAKGNILERFSAQQFPDLHSELNLSSLELGDSALYFCASSAGLTEAFFGQGTRLTVV.

V and J are TRBV28 and TRBJ2-1; D could derive from TRBD1 or TRBD2 (5 bases each). The CDR3 has 19 amino acids. Germline CDR1 is MDHEN and CDR2 is SYDVKM. V shed 3 bases and J shed 4 bases, with 25 bases lying between them. The CDR3 loop is CASSFPGLATTTLYNEQFF. The CDR3, as DNA: TGTGCCAGCAGTTTCCCAGGGCTAGCTACTACTACCCTTTACAATGAGCAGTTCTTC.

The V gene is TRBV10-1, the J gene TRBJ2-3; D is unresolved. With 3 bases removed from V and 4 bases from J, the gap between germline ends came to 5 bases. Germline V gene data show CDR1 as WNHNN and CDR2 as SYGVQD (reference sequence). This CDR3 has 12 residues. The CDR3 protein is CASSDSSDTQYF. CDR3 bases: TGCGCCAGCAGTGACTCCTCAGATACGCAGTATTTT.

This chain links TRBV7-2 with TRBJ1-1; D gene ambiguous. The CDR3 covers 15 residues. V lost 4 bases to trimming and J lost 0 bases, with 12 bases between them. Looked up from germline, CDR1 is SGHTA and CDR2 is FQGNSA. This CDR3 reads CASSSYRRMNTEAFF. The DNA for the CDR3 is TGTGCCAGCAGCTCATATCGGCGGATGAACACTGAAGCTTTCTTT.

Remarks on this clone: A junction end diverges from the germline sequence, so it may reflect a read error. This chain connects TRBV7-7 to TRBJ2-1; 11 bases agree with TRBD2. CDR1 and CDR2 (germline): SSHAT, FNYEAQ (reference sequence). The CDR3 covers 17 residues. The CDR3 DNA sequence: TGTGCTAGCAGCTTATCGGGGACTAGCGGACCTTACAATGAGCAGTTCTTC. Translated, it gives CASSLSGTSGPYNEQFF.